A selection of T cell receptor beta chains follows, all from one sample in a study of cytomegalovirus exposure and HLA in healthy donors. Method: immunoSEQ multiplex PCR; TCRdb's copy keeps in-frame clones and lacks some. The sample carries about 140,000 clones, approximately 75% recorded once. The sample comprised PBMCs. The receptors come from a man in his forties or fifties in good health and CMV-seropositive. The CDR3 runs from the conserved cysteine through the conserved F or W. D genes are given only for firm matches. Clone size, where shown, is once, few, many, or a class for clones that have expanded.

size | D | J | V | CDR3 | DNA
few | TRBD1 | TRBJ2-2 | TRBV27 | CASSLLGTGTGELFF | TGTGCCAGCAGTTTATTAGGGACAGGGACCGGGGAGCTGTTTTTT
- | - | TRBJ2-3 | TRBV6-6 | CASSYDGLRTDTQYF | TGTGCCAGCAGTTACGACGGACTCCGCACAGATACGCAGTATTTT
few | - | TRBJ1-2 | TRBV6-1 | CASRTETYGYTF | TGTGCCAGCAGGACAGAAACCTATGGCTACACCTTC
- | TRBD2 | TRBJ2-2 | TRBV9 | CASSVRPGLAGPGELFF | TGTGCCAGCAGCGTTCGACCGGGACTAGCGGGACCCGGGGAGCTGTTTTTT
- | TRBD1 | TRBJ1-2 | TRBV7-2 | CASSQRQGFYGYTF | TGTGCCAGCAGCCAGCGACAGGGGTTCTATGGCTACACCTTC
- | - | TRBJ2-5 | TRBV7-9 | CSSEEGYQETQYF | TGTTCCAGCGAGGAGGGTTACCAAGAGACCCAGTACTTC
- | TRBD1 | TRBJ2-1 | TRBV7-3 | CASSLLGTEDEQFF | TGTGCCAGCAGCTTATTGGGGACAGAAGATGAGCAGTTCTTC
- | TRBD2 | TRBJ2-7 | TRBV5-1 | CASSFGLGGSYEQYF | TGCGCCAGCAGCTTCGGACTAGGCGGATCCTACGAGCAGTACTTC
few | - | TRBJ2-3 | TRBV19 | CASSIRVFTDTQYF | TGTGCCAGTAGTATTCGGGTATTCACAGATACGCAGTATTTT
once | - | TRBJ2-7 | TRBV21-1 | CASSKDNPGQGGHEQYF | TGTGCCAGCAGCAAAGACAACCCGGGACAGGGGGGCCACGAGCAGTACTTC
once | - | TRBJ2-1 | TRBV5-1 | CASWKGGLWNEQFF | TGCGCCAGCTGGAAGGGGGGGCTGTGGAATGAGCAGTTCTTC
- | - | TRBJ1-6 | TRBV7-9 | CASSLESRNSPLHF | TGTGCCAGCAGCTTAGAGAGCAGGAATTCACCCCTCCACTTT
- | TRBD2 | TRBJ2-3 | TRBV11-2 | CASSLVRTSGGKRADTQYF | TGTGCCAGCAGCTTAGTTAGGACTAGCGGGGGAAAACGGGCAGATACGCAGTATTTT
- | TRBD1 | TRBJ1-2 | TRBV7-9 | CASSPPETGGHGYTF | TGTGCCAGCAGCCCACCAGAGACAGGGGGCCATGGCTACACCTTC
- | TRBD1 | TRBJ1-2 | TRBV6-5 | CASSRRTGEPYGYTF | TGTGCCAGCAGTCGGAGGACAGGCGAGCCTTATGGCTACACCTTC
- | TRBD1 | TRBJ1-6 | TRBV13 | CASSHDRVNSPLHF | TGTGCCAGCAGCCACGACAGGGTGAATTCACCCCTCCACTTT
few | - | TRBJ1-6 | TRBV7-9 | CASSASAVVSPLHF | TGTGCCAGCAGTGCTAGTGCTGTGGTATCGCCCCTCCACTTT
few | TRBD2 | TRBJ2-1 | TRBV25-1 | CASSSTSGRLKGQFF | TGTGCCAGCAGCTCTACTAGCGGGAGGCTTAAGGGGCAGTTCTTC
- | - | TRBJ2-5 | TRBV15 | CATSRDRGGVGETQYF | TGTGCCACCAGCAGAGATAGGGGAGGAGTGGGGGAGACCCAGTACTTC
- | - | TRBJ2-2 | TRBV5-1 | CASSLTDTLTDTGELFF | TGCGCCAGCAGCTTGACTGACACCCTCACGGACACCGGGGAGCTGTTTTTT
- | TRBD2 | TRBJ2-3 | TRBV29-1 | CSVEGLAGGTDTQYF | TGCAGCGTTGAGGGACTAGCGGGCGGCACAGATACGCAGTATTTT
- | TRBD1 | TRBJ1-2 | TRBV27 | CASISRFQGADYGYTF | TGTGCCAGCATATCGAGGTTCCAGGGGGCTGACTATGGCTACACCTTC
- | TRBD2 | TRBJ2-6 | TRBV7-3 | CASSSLAAGANVLTF | TGTGCCAGCAGCTCGCTAGCGGCTGGGGCCAACGTCCTGACTTTC
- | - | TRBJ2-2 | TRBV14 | CASSQEGGTGELFF | TGTGCCAGCAGCCAAGAGGGGGGCACCGGGGAGCTGTTTTTT
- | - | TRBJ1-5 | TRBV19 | CASSLSPVREPQHF | TGTGCCAGTAGTCTGAGCCCCGTCCGAGAGCCCCAGCATTTT
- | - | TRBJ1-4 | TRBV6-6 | CASSYSGGREKLFF | TGTGCCAGCAGTTACTCGGGGGGTCGCGAAAAACTGTTTTTT
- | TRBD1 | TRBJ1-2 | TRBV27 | CASSLKGAGTGGRGSYGYTF | TGTGCCAGCAGTTTAAAAGGAGCCGGGACAGGGGGCCGAGGAAGCTATGGCTACACCTTC
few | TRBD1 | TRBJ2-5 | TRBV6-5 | CASSYDAGTGMETQYF | TGTGCCAGCAGTTACGATGCCGGGACAGGGATGGAGACCCAGTACTTC
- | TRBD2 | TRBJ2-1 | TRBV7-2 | CASSSTGLADNEQFF | TGTGCCAGCAGCTCCACCGGACTAGCGGACAATGAGCAGTTCTTC
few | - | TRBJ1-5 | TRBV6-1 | CASSGLDSLIGEPQHF | TGTGCCAGCAGTGGTTTAGACAGCCTCATTGGGGAGCCCCAGCATTTT
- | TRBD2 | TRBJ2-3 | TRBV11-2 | CASSLGGGSTDTQYF | TGTGCCAGCAGCTTAGGGGGAGGGAGTACAGATACGCAGTATTTT
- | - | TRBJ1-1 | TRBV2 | CASSAQGARSTEAFF | TGTGCCAGCAGTGCGCAGGGCGCAAGAAGCACTGAAGCTTTCTTT
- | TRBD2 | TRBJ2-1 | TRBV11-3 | CASSSPEEQGLAGGIEQFF | TGTGCCAGCAGCTCTCCCGAGGAACAGGGACTAGCGGGAGGTATTGAGCAGTTCTTC
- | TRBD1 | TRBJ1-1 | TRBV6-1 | CASSDRGAFF | TGTGCCAGCAGCGACAGGGGGGCTTTCTTT
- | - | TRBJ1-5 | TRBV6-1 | CASTGIRSNQPQHF | TGTGCCAGCACAGGGATCCGTTCTAATCAGCCCCAGCATTTT
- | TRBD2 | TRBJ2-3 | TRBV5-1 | CASSLGTSGLTDTQYF | TGCGCCAGCAGCTTGGGGACTAGCGGGTTGACAGATACGCAGTATTTT
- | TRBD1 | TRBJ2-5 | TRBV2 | CASRPGQVLYQETQYF | TGTGCCAGCCGACCCGGACAGGTCCTGTACCAAGAGACCCAGTACTTC
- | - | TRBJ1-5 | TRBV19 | CASSIGQNSNQPQHF | TGTGCCAGTAGTATAGGACAGAATAGCAATCAGCCCCAGCATTTT
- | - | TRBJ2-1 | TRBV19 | CASSREGLYNEQFF | TGTGCCAGTAGTAGAGAGGGCCTCTACAATGAGCAGTTCTTC
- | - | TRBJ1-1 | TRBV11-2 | CASSLTVMNTEAFF | TGTGCCAGCAGCTTAACAGTGATGAACACTGAAGCTTTCTTT
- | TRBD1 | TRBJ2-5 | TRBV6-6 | CASNSFTGGETQYF | TGTGCCAGCAATTCCTTCACAGGGGGGGAGACCCAGTACTTC
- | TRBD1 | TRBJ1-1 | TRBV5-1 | CASSLVTGASTEAFF | TGCGCCAGCAGCTTGGTGACAGGGGCGAGCACTGAAGCTTTCTTT
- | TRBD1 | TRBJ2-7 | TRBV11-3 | CASSPRQGSYEQYF | TGTGCCAGCAGCCCGCGACAGGGTTCCTACGAGCAGTACTTC
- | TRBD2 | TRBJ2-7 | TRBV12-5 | CASGLVLGGGQYEQYF | TGTGCTAGTGGTTTGGTACTCGGGGGGGGGCAGTACGAGCAGTACTTC
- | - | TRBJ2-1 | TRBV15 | CATSRLGISGNEQFF | TGTGCCACCAGCAGACTCGGGATAAGTGGCAATGAGCAGTTCTTC
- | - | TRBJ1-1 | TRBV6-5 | CASSNRQGYDTEAFF | TGTGCCAGCAGTAACCGTCAGGGGTACGACACTGAAGCTTTCTTT
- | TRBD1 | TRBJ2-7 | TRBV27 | CASSSLGTDPYEQYF | TGTGCCAGCAGTAGCCTCGGGACAGATCCCTACGAGCAGTACTTC
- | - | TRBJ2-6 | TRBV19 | CASSIAGVGANVLTF | TGTGCCAGTAGTATAGCAGGGGTTGGGGCCAACGTCCTGACTTTC
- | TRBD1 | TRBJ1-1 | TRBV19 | CASSPRDRTNTEAFF | TGTGCCAGTAGTCCCCGGGACAGGACGAACACTGAAGCTTTCTTT
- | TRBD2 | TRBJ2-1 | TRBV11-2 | CASSRLTSGNEQFF | TGTGCCAGCAGCAGATTGACTAGCGGAAATGAGCAGTTCTTC